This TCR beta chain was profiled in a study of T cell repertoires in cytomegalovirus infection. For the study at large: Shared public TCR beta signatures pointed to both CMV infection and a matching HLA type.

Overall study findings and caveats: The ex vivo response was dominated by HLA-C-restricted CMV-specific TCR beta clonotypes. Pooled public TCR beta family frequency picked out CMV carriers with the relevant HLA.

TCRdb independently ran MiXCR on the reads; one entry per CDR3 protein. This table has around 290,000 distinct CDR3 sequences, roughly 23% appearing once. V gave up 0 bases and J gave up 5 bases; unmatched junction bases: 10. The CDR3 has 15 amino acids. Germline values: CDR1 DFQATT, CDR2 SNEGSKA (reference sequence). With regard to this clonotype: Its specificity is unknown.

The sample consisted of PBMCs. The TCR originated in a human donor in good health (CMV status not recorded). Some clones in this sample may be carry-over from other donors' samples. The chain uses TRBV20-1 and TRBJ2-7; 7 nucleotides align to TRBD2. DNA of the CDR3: TGCAGTGCTAGAGATCCGAGACTAGCCGTACACGAGCAGTACTTC. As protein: CSARDPRLAVHEQYF.